The clone carrying this T cell receptor (beta chain) has only one observation. Its target is unknown. Primers: 60 Vbeta forward and 13 Jbeta reverse. The data were produced by immunoSEQ multiplex PCR, yet TCRdb's version contains in-frame clones alone and is incomplete. This repertoire shows about 140,000 clones, roughly 74% found once; its top ten account for around 2.4%. Germline V gives CDR1 SQVTM, CDR2 ANQGSEA. V was clipped by 7 bases and J by 2 bases, with 26 bases between them. This CDR3 region has 18 residues. The data derive from a study of cytomegalovirus exposure and HLA in healthy donors. General study points: Among CMV-associated TCR beta chains, most appeared HLA-restricted in a later analysis. A reported reduction in N-insertions relative to the approximately 640-donor mean was seen in an Asian-associated ancestry cluster in a later analysis. In a later analysis, specific HLA alleles were associated with around 17,000 TCR beta sequences at a 0.05 false discovery rate.

The origin of this receptor is a young woman in good health and CMV-seropositive. This chain joins TRBV29-1 and TRBJ1-4; D is possibly TRBD1 (5 bases). Input material: PBMCs. The CDR3 region has the DNA TGCAGCGCCTCAGAAGTTGACAGATGGGATAGGACTAATGAAAAACTGTTTTTT. As protein: CSASEVDRWDRTNEKLFF.